The 11 T cell receptor beta chains listed next were all sequenced from one sample in a study of blood T cell repertoires in COVID-19. Clones were read by immunoSEQ multiplex PCR, and TCRdb kept only the in-frame ones, dropping some. Among 130,000 to 150,000 clones, approximately 84% were seen once, and the ten largest hold about 7%. The material sequenced was peripheral blood. Source of these receptors: a human donor in a cohort sampled during active COVID-19.

CDR3 in DNA: TGCAGTGCTAGTAGGGAGGGAGCCTACGAGCAGTACTTC. This encodes CSASREGAYEQYF. The chain recombines TRBV20-1 with TRBJ2-7; the match to TRBD2 covers 7 bases. This CDR3 region has 13 residues. CDR1 is DFQATT and CDR2 is SNEGSKA in the germline V gene (reference sequence). V dropped 3 bases and J dropped 2; count of bases not matched to a gene: 4.

V is TRBV7-8 and J is TRBJ2-7, with 8 bases lining up with TRBD1. Germline V gives CDR1 SGHVS, CDR2 FQNEAQ. The J segment lost 7 bases and the V segment lost 1 base, leaving 0 bases of the junction unmatched. This CDR3 is built from 12 residues. The CDR3 protein is CASSLGTGEQYF. In nucleotides, the CDR3 is TGTGCCAGCAGCTTAGGGACAGGGGAGCAGTACTTC.

The V and J genes are TRBV7-8 and TRBJ1-2; tentative D call: TRBD1 (5 bases). This CDR3 region has 12 residues. Germline-derived CDR1 and CDR2 are SGHVS and FQNEAQ. V was clipped by 5 bases and J by 7 bases, with 11 bases between them. The CDR3 region is CASSTRTFGYTF. The CDR3 DNA follows: TGTGCCAGCAGCACACGGACATTTGGCTACACCTTC.

The V gene is TRBV13, the J gene TRBJ2-1; D is ambiguous. CDR1 is PRHDT and CDR2 is FYEKMQ in the germline V gene (reference sequence). The CDR3 is 14 residues long. V lost 5 bases to trimming and J lost 0 bases, with 8 bases between them. In DNA, the CDR3 is TGTGCCAGCAGCCTATTGAGCTCCTACAATGAGCAGTTCTTC. Protein product: CASSLLSSYNEQFF.

Concerning this clone itself: A read error may produce the germline difference seen at one junction end. This rearrangement joins TRBV28 to TRBJ1-4; D is undetermined. The CDR3 has 12 amino acids. Germline CDR1 is MDHEN and CDR2 is SYDVKM. The CDR3 region has the DNA TGTGCCAGCAGCCCCCCGAGGGCGGGCGGGATTTTT. This translates into CASSPPRAGGIF.

The rearrangement links TRBV12-3 or TRBV12-4 to TRBJ1-2; D call uncertain. The CDR3 is 11 residues long. Trimming removed 2 bases at V and 5 bases at J, with 3 bases between. CDR3 residues: CASSLRYGYTF. Written as DNA, the CDR3 is TGTGCCAGCAGTTTACGGTATGGCTACACCTTC.

The chain combines TRBV5-1 with TRBJ2-6; D unclear. The germline CDR1 and CDR2 sequences are SGHRS and YFSETQ. CDR3 length equals 15 residues. V was clipped by 0 bases and J by 4 bases, with 8 bases between them. CDR3 sequence (DNA): TGCGCCAGCAGCTTGGCTGTCTCCGGGGCCAACGTCCTGACTTTC. Translating it yields CASSLAVSGANVLTF.

CDR3 residues: CAIRDRGNQPQHF. CDR3 in DNA: TGTGCCATCAGGGACAGAGGCAATCAGCCCCAGCATTTT. The chain carries TRBV10-3 and TRBJ1-5, with a weak D call TRBD1 (6 bases). In germline, CDR1 is ENHRY, CDR2 SYGVKD. This CDR3 contains 13 residues. Trimming took 6 bases from V and 2 from J, leaving 8 bases between them.

The V call is TRBV5-4, the J call TRBJ2-5, with D unclear. The CDR3 runs to 12 residues. The germline CDR1 and CDR2 sequences are SGHNT and YYREEE (reference sequence). V lost 4 bases and J lost 5, with 9 bases in between. The CDR3 here is CASSQTRETQYF. The CDR3 DNA sequence: TGTGCCAGCAGCCAGACGAGGGAGACCCAGTACTTC. Full variable domain (remainder filled in from reference TRBV5-4 and TRBJ2-5): ETGVTQSPTHLIKTRGQQVTLRCSSQSGHNTVSWYQQALGQGPQFIFQYYREEENGRGNFPPRFSGLQFPNYSSELNVNALELDDSALYLCASSQTRETQYFGPGTRLLVL.

This sequence joins TRBV24-1 and TRBJ2-6; D remains ambiguous. Trimming took 4 bases from V and 1 from J, leaving 13 bases between them. This CDR3 has 17 residues. In germline, CDR1 is KGHDR, CDR2 SFDVKD. CDR3 residues: CATSDTNGLSGANVLTF. In DNA form, the CDR3 reads TGTGCCACCAGTGACACTAACGGCCTTTCTGGGGCCAACGTCCTGACTTTC.

The chain uses TRBV7-2 and TRBJ2-5; D is possibly TRBD2 (5 bases). V lost 2 bases to trimming and J lost 7 bases, with 20 bases between them. Germline lookup yields CDR1 SGHTA and CDR2 FQGNSA. This CDR3 has 16 amino acids. CDR3 bases: TGTGCCAGCAGCTTACGGGAACCGGGCATCCACGGGACCCAGTACTTC. Translation: CASSLREPGIHGTQYF. Supplemented by reference TRBV7-2 and TRBJ2-5, the full variable domain reads GAGVSQSPSNKVTEKGKDVELRCDPISGHTALYWYRQSLGQGLEFLIYFQGNSAPDKSGLPSDRFSAERTGGSVSTLTIQRTQQEDSAVYLCASSLREPGIHGTQYFGPGTRLLVL.